Below are 31 T cell receptor beta chains sequenced from a single sample in a study of CD8 T cells in ankylosing spondylitis. TCRdb itself ran the 5' RACE reads through MiXCR, one entry per CDR3 protein. The sample has approximately 180,000 distinct CDR3 sequences, about 18% seen once; the top ten hold around 4%. Sample: blood, either unsorted or a sorted T cell fraction (not recorded which). These receptors came from a male donor aged 10-35 years with ankylosing spondylitis or in good health (not recorded which).

This clonotype was seen at least ten times. The chain employs TRBV5-1 and TRBJ2-1, with TRBD2 as a possible D gene (5 bases). Trimming stripped 6 bases from V and 9 bases from J, with 19 bases between. The germline gives CDR1 SGHRS, CDR2 YFSETQ. The CDR3 has 14 amino acids. CDR3 loop: CASTPDSSAGEQFF. The CDR3 region has the DNA TGCGCCAGCACCCCGGACTCCAGCGCGGGTGAGCAGTTCTTC.

This clonotype was detected many times. Written as DNA, the CDR3 is TGTGCCAGTCCCCGGACTCAATACGAGCAGTACGTC. Protein: CASPRTQYEQYV. The genes are TRBV5-5 and TRBJ2-7, with D possibly being TRBD2 (5 bases). Trimming removed 8 bases at V and 4 bases at J, with 13 bases between. The length of the CDR3 is 12 residues. The germline CDR1 and CDR2 sequences are SGHKS and YYEKEE (reference sequence).

This clonotype was seen at least ten times. The chain combines TRBV6-5 with TRBJ2-2, with 8 bases matching TRBD2. J gave up 4 bases and V 6 bases, and 10 bases lay outside the gene matches. CDR1 MNHEY and CDR2 SVGAGI come from the germline V gene. The CDR3 is made up of 16 amino acids. CDR3: CASSQTGGKRTGELFF. Here the CDR3 DNA reads TGTGCCAGCAGCCAGACGGGAGGGAAGCGCACCGGGGAGCTGTTTTTT.

At least ten counts were recorded for this clonotype. The chain links TRBV12-3 or TRBV12-4 to TRBJ2-2; D is possibly TRBD1 (5 bases). The V end was cut by 4 bases, the J end by 1 base, with 7 bases between. The CDR3 is 14 residues long. The DNA for the CDR3 is TGTGCCAGCAGTTACAGGAGGAACACCGGGGAGCTGTTTTTT. This translates into CASSYRRNTGELFF.

The chain recombines TRBV12-3 or TRBV12-4 with TRBJ2-1; D tentatively fits TRBD1 or TRBD2 (5 bases each). The CDR3 is 13 amino acids. Deletions cut 3 bases from V and 9 bases from J, with 12 bases between. The CDR3 coding sequence is TGTGCCAGCAGTTTCAGGGAGATGCGTGAGCAGTTCTTC. The encoded protein is CASSFREMREQFF.

The sample holds many counts of this clonotype. The V call is TRBV6-2 or TRBV6-3, the J call TRBJ2-1; 12 bases align to TRBD2. The ends lost 8 bases at V and 8 bases at J; junction bases unmatched: 7. In germline, CDR1 is MNHEY, CDR2 SVGEGT. The CDR3 has 14 residues. The CDR3 here is CASVGTSGPHEQFF. DNA of the CDR3: TGTGCCAGCGTCGGGACTAGCGGGCCCCATGAGCAGTTCTTC.

This clonotype was counted a few times. This could be a read error, since a much larger clone is one nucleotide away. The rearrangement joins TRBV4-2 to TRBJ1-6, with 8 bases matching TRBD1. Germline V gene sequence: CDR1 LGHNA, CDR2 YNFKEQ. The CDR3 loop spans 15 amino acids. The DNA for the CDR3 is TGTGCCAGCAGCCAAGACGGGACAGGCAATTCACCCCTCCTCTTT. Protein product: CASSQDGTGNSPLLF.

This clonotype was seen only a few times. The J gene is TRBJ2-2, the V gene TRBV2, with 10 nucleotides matching TRBD1. Germline values: CDR1 SNHLY, CDR2 FYNNEI. The CDR3 consists of 15 residues. Trimming removed 11 bases from V and 0 bases from J; junction bases left unmatched: 6. CDR3 loop: CAGGTGVANTGELFF. The CDR3 coding sequence is TGTGCCGGAGGGACAGGGGTAGCGAACACCGGGGAGCTGTTTTTT. Supplemented by reference TRBV2 and TRBJ2-2, the full variable domain reads EPEVTQTPSHQVTQMGQEVILRCVPISNHLYFYWYRQILGQKVEFLVSFYNNEISEKSEIFDDQFSVERPDGSNFTLKIRSTKLEDSAMYFCAGGTGVANTGELFFGEGSRLTVL.

This clonotype was seen ten or more times. The chain couples TRBV5-6 to TRBJ2-7; D possibly corresponds to TRBD2 (6 bases). In germline, CDR1 is SGHDT, CDR2 YYEEEE. V was trimmed by 0 bases and J by 0 bases, leaving 13 bases between them. The CDR3 sequence is 16 residues long. CDR3 loop: CASSLADTSHSYEQYV. CDR3 nucleotides: TGTGCCAGCAGCTTGGCTGACACTAGCCACTCCTACGAGCAGTACGTC.

This clonotype was observed many times. The CDR3 bases are TGTGCCAGCTGGGACATTGGGACAGGGCACAATGAGCAGTTCTTC. Protein: CASWDIGTGHNEQFF. The gene calls are TRBV27 and TRBJ2-1; 9 bases match TRBD1. J gave up 5 bases and V 8 bases, and 10 bases lay outside the gene matches. The CDR3 has 15 residues. The germline CDR1 and CDR2 sequences are MNHEY and SMNVEV (reference sequence).

This clonotype occurred many times. J is TRBJ2-7 and V is TRBV28; 9 bases line up with TRBD1. Germline loops: CDR1 MDHEN, CDR2 SYDVKM. This CDR3 contains 16 residues. Germline trimming cut 6 bases from V and 1 base from J; bases unmatched to any gene: 10. The CDR3 DNA follows: TGTGCCAGCAGGGGGGGGGAGGGACAGGGATCCTACGAGCAGTACTTC. Translated, it gives CASRGGEGQGSYEQYF.

The V and J genes are TRBV28 and TRBJ2-7; 9 bases are a match to TRBD1. V dropped 0 bases and J dropped 6; count of bases not matched to a gene: 6. The CDR3 loop spans 15 amino acids. Germline loops: CDR1 MDHEN, CDR2 SYDVKM. The CDR3 DNA follows: TGTGCCAGCAGTTTATGGGGGACAGGGTCGGGCGAGCAGTACTTC. This encodes CASSLWGTGSGEQYF.

The CDR3: CSARATTSINEQFF. CDR3 DNA: TGCAGTGCTAGAGCAACGACTAGCATCAATGAGCAGTTCTTC. This chain uses TRBV20-1 with TRBJ2-1, with TRBD2 identical over 7 bases. CDR1 and CDR2 from the germline V gene are DFQATT and SNEGSKA (reference sequence). J gave up 6 bases and V 1 base, and 6 bases lay outside the gene matches. This CDR3 has 14 residues.

This clonotype was picked up a small number of times. The rearrangement joins TRBV12-5 to TRBJ2-1; TRBD2 aligns across 7 bases. V gave up 1 base and J gave up 11 bases; unmatched junction bases: 8. CDR3 length: 14 residues. Germline values: CDR1 LGHNT, CDR2 FRNRAP. This chain's CDR3 is CASGLAHLAEKQFF. DNA of the CDR3: TGTGCTAGTGGTTTGGCCCACCTAGCGGAGAAGCAGTTCTTC.

This clonotype was found a few times. This chain connects TRBV3-1 to TRBJ2-2; D call uncertain. Germline V gene data show CDR1 as LGHDT and CDR2 as YNNKEL (reference sequence). This CDR3 has 15 residues. The germline V and J ends were trimmed by 4 bases and 2 bases, with 11 bases remaining between them. The CDR3 bases are TGTGCCAGCAGCCGGGAAGACCGCAACACCGGGGAGCTGTTTTTT. Protein sequence: CASSREDRNTGELFF.

In its sample, this clonotype was seen many times. The chain has TRBV20-1 and TRBJ2-3; unclear D gene. This CDR3 has 13 residues. V was trimmed by 5 bases and J by 4 bases, leaving 13 bases between them. In germline, CDR1 is DFQATT, CDR2 SNEGSKA (reference sequence). CDR3 bases: TGCAGTGCTGGCGTACCCGAAGCAGATACGCAGTATTTT. Its protein product is CSAGVPEADTQYF.

In its sample, this clonotype was seen many times. This chain uses TRBV5-1 with TRBJ1-1; TRBD1 might be the D (6 bases). The CDR3 is 16 residues long. Trimming pared 0 bases from V and 4 bases from J, leaving 16 bases between. The germline V gene encodes CDR1 SGHRS and CDR2 YFSETQ. As DNA, the CDR3 is TGCGCCAGCAGCTTGGAATCCTGGGGGCGAGGCACTGAAGCTTTCTTT. It yields the protein CASSLESWGRGTEAFF.

This clonotype was recorded many times. The chain employs TRBV6-1 and TRBJ2-1; a possible D gene is TRBD1 (5 bases). Germline CDR1 is MNHNS and CDR2 is SASEGT. The CDR3 loop spans 16 amino acids. Between the trimmed V and J ends, which lost 1 base and 0 bases, there was a span of 10 bases. CDR3 protein: CASSEGGRSSYNEQFF. CDR3 coding DNA: TGTGCCAGCAGTGAAGGGGGCCGAAGCTCCTACAATGAGCAGTTCTTC.

This clonotype was observed many times. The chain couples TRBV12-3 or TRBV12-4 to TRBJ2-7; no definite D call. The CDR3 extends over 14 amino acids. V was cut by 6 bases and J by 7 bases, with 19 bases left in between. The CDR3 sequence: CASRIVWLGGEQYV. The DNA for the CDR3 is TGTGCCAGCAGGATTGTCTGGCTAGGTGGGGAGCAGTACGTC.

This clonotype was seen a handful of times. One junction end does not reproduce the germline sequence, and a read error may be involved. The chain recombines TRBV6-6 with TRBJ1-5; TRBD1 might be the D (6 bases). Germline V gene sequence: CDR1 MNHNY, CDR2 SVGAGI (reference sequence). The CDR3 spans 16 residues. The DNA for the CDR3 is TGTGCCAGCAGAACAGACCTACAGGGCTCCAATCAGCCCCAGCAATTT. Its translation: CASRTDLQGSNQPQQF.

This clonotype came up many times. The chain carries TRBV5-6 and TRBJ1-5, with 7 bases identical to TRBD1. The J segment lost 3 bases and the V segment lost 0 bases, leaving 3 bases of the junction unmatched. The CDR3 is 15 residues long. Germline-derived CDR1 and CDR2 are SGHDT and YYEEEE. The CDR3 nucleotides read TGTGCCAGCAGCTTGGCCGGGACAGTCAATCAGCCCCAGCATTTT. It specifies CASSLAGTVNQPQHF.

This clonotype was counted at least ten times. The V gene is TRBV19, the J gene TRBJ2-1; D unclear. CDR1 LNHDA and CDR2 SQIVND come from the germline V gene (reference sequence). The length of the CDR3 is 16 residues. V was trimmed by 7 bases and J by 7 bases, leaving 23 bases between them. The CDR3 loop reads CASTRVGPLTRNEQFF. In nucleotides, the CDR3 is TGTGCCAGTACCCGGGTAGGGCCCCTTACCCGTAATGAGCAGTTCTTC.

In its sample, this clonotype was seen many times. This chain uses TRBV6-5 with TRBJ2-2; 9 nucleotides align to TRBD1. This CDR3 comprises 17 residues. Trimming took 2 bases from V and 2 from J; bases not matched to a gene: 6. Germline values: CDR1 MNHEY, CDR2 SVGAGI. The CDR3 sequence is CASSYVTGGFNTGELFF. The CDR3, as DNA: TGTGCCAGCAGTTACGTTACAGGGGGCTTCAACACCGGGGAGCTGTTTTTT.

In this sample, this clonotype turned up many times. The V and J genes are TRBV5-5 and TRBJ2-2, with 9 positions matching TRBD2. The CDR3 has 17 amino acids. Germline CDR1 SGHKS, CDR2 YYEKEE (reference sequence). V lost 0 bases to trimming and J lost 3 bases; unmatched junction nucleotides: 6. Here the CDR3 DNA reads TGTGCCAGCAGCTTGGTGGGGCTAGCGGGACACACCGGGGAGCTGTTTTTT. Protein sequence: CASSLVGLAGHTGELFF.

This clonotype was picked up many times. The chain uses TRBV5-5 and TRBJ1-1; D ambiguous. V dropped 0 bases and J dropped 1 base, with 7 bases sitting between them. Germline assignment: CDR1 SGHKS and CDR2 YYEKEE (reference sequence). The CDR3 loop spans 14 amino acids. The CDR3 sequence: CASSLVWRNTEAFF. CDR3 DNA sequence: TGTGCCAGCAGCTTGGTATGGAGGAACACTGAAGCTTTCTTT.

This clonotype was seen at least ten times. The J gene is TRBJ2-3, the V gene TRBV24-1; D ambiguous. CDR1 and CDR2 (germline): KGHDR, SFDVKD. The CDR3 extends over 14 amino acids. The V and J ends lost 3 bases and 5 bases respectively, with 11 bases between them. The CDR3 is CATSDVMRGDTQYF. The CDR3 DNA reads TGTGCCACCAGTGATGTTATGAGAGGAGATACGCAGTATTTT.

Many counts were recorded for this clonotype. In nucleotides, the CDR3 is TGCAGTGCTAGAGATATTGTGTTAGCGGGAGGGCCAGGCACCGGGGAGCTGTTTTTT. This encodes CSARDIVLAGGPGTGELFF. The gene calls are TRBV20-1 and TRBJ2-2, with 11 bases matching TRBD2. Per germline, CDR1 DFQATT and CDR2 SNEGSKA (reference sequence). V shed 0 bases, J shed 4 bases, and the junction held 13 bases outside the gene matches. CDR3 length: 19 amino acids.

In this sample, this clonotype turned up a few times. The chain is built from TRBV2 and TRBJ2-2; D uncertain. CDR3 length: 14 residues. V dropped 3 bases and J dropped 0 bases, with 5 bases sitting between them. Germline V lookup: CDR1 SNHLY, CDR2 FYNNEI. CDR3 DNA sequence: TGTGCCAGCAGTGACCCCTCGAACACCGGGGAGCTGTTTTTT. Translated, it gives CASSDPSNTGELFF.

At least ten counts were recorded for this clonotype. The rearrangement links TRBV29-1 to TRBJ2-7, with 8 nucleotides matching TRBD2. Germline values: CDR1 SQVTM, CDR2 ANQGSEA. V dropped 0 bases and J dropped 6; count of bases not matched to a gene: 7. The CDR3 consists of 14 residues. The CDR3 is CSVEDLAGGSEQYF. CDR3 coding DNA: TGCAGCGTTGAAGATCTGGCGGGAGGCAGCGAGCAGTACTTC.

Many counts were recorded for this clonotype. The chain couples TRBV12-3 or TRBV12-4 to TRBJ1-1, with TRBD1 matching 8 bases. V shed 11 bases, J shed 2 bases, and the junction held 13 bases outside the gene matches. There are 15 residues in the CDR3. CDR3 sequence reads: CAAKSQGASNTEAFF. CDR3 in DNA: TGTGCCGCTAAATCCCAGGGGGCCAGTAACACTGAAGCTTTCTTT.

This clonotype was counted many times. The chain employs TRBV5-6 and TRBJ1-1; 7 bases are shared with TRBD1. This CDR3 is 17 amino acids long. Germline V gene lookup returns CDR1 SGHDT and CDR2 YYEEEE. V trimming: 1 base; J trimming: 3 bases; junction bases outside the gene matches: 12. As DNA, the CDR3 is TGTGCCAGCAGCTTGTTCCTAGACCCCGACAGGGACACTGAAGCTTTCTTT. It translates to CASSLFLDPDRDTEAFF.